Given below is one TCR beta chain in context. The target antigen is unknown. This sample is drawn from a study of T-cell memory formation after mild COVID-19. General observations from the study: Among contracting clones, CD4+ were mainly CM/EM and CD8+ enriched in EMRA. There was no confirmation that second-wave clones peaking on day 37 were SARS-CoV-2 specific.

From the 5' RACE reads, TCRdb called clonotypes with MiXCR, one entry per CDR3 protein. The sample has around 300,000 distinct CDR3 sequences, 10% to 15% seen once. This CDR3 is 16 amino acids long. The V and J ends lost 5 bases and 5 bases, in that order; junction bases with no gene match: 7. The germline gives CDR1 SEHNR, CDR2 FQNEAQ (reference sequence). The V call is TRBV7-9, the J call TRBJ2-3; TRBD2 matches 13 bases. Specimen: PBMCs or a T cell subset sorted from them (not recorded which). This clonotype was obtained from a man aged 18 to 29 who had mild COVID-19 (a few samples of this study predate the infection). Cell type and time point are not known. Here the CDR3 reads CASSPFGTSGVDTQYF. CDR3 in DNA: TGTGCCAGCAGCCCTTTCGGGACTAGCGGGGTAGATACGCAGTATTTT.